This TCR beta chain was sequenced during a study of early T cells in non-severe SARS-CoV-2 infection. Background on the study: Chains were not paired, and sequencing was done on bulk RNA from unsorted whole blood.

Molecules of cDNA were individually given unique molecular identifiers that were attached to them. TCRdb re-called the 5' RACE reads through MiXCR, storing one row per CDR3 protein. The repertoire holds roughly 51,000 distinct CDR3 sequences, more than 9% seen once, with about 9.4% in the top ten. Germline loops: CDR1 KGHSH, CDR2 LQKENI. The ends lost 0 bases at V and 5 bases at J; junction bases unmatched: 10. The CDR3 spans 17 residues. The sample was whole blood. The chain has TRBV18 and TRBJ2-5, with 9 bases that match TRBD2. The clonotype comes from an adult who was a healthcare worker with PCR-confirmed SARS-CoV-2 infection or an uninfected control (not recorded which). In DNA, the CDR3 is TGTGCCAGCTCACCACCTTCGGCGGGAGGGCCATTGGAGACCCAGTACTTC. It yields the protein CASSPPSAGGPLETQYF.